This T cell receptor (beta chain) was sequenced in a study of blood T cell repertoires in COVID-19. Across the whole study: Specimens from acute and convalescent COVID-19 originated in the United States, Italy and Spain. T cells, B-cell-depleted T cells, or PBMCs provided the cDNA or gDNA that served as material.

This clone was counted a single time. The CDR3 runs to 14 residues. The V end lost 1 base, the J end lost 13 bases, and 17 bases lay between the germline ends. Germline CDR1 reads MDHEN; CDR2 reads SYDVKM. TCRdb keeps only in-frame clones here, not all; method: immunoSEQ multiplex PCR. Altogether more than 150,000 clones are present, 85% to 90% being singletons, with the ten largest covering less than 25%. This rearrangement joins TRBV28 to TRBJ1-5; D not certain. This receptor was taken from a man between 70 and 80 years old with active or convalescent COVID-19. Sequenced material: peripheral blood. CDR3 region: CASSLLSRETKQHF. CDR3 coding DNA: TGTGCCAGCAGTTTATTATCCCGGGAGACAAAGCAGCATTTT.